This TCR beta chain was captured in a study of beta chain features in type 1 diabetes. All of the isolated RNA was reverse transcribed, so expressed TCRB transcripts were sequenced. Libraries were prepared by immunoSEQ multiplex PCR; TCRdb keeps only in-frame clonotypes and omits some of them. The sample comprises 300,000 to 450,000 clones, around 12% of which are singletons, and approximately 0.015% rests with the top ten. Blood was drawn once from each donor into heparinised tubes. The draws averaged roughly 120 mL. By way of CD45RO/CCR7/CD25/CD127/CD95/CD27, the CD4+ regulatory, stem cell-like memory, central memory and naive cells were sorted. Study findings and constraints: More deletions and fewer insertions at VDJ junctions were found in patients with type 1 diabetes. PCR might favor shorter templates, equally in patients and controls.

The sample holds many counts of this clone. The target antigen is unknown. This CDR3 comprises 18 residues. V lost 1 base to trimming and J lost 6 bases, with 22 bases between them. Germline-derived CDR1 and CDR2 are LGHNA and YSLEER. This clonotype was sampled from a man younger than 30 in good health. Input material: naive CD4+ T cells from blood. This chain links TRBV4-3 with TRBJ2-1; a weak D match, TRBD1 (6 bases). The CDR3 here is CASSQGFGNRVIVNEQFF. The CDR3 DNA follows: TGCGCCAGCAGCCAAGGGTTCGGGAACAGGGTAATAGTCAATGAGCAGTTCTTC.